Described below is a single T cell receptor (beta chain) sequence and its context. Its antigen is not identified. Each TRB cDNA library was prepared by 5' RACE (with UMI labels). After re-calling the 5' RACE reads, TCRdb lists one entry per CDR3 protein, DNA absent. The ten top clones account for 1.9%, within a sample of more than 6,000 distinct CDR3 sequences. This sample was taken from a study of CXCR3-negative and CXCR3-positive naive CD8 T cells. The CDR3 has 15 amino acids. CDR1 is LGHNA, CDR2 YSLEER, per germline. The study's findings and limits: More hydrophobic TRB CDR3s occurred in CXCR3-positive than in CXCR3-negative naive cells.

This chain uses TRBV4-3 with TRBJ2-3; lacking DNA, the TRBD2 call made by TCRdb goes unchecked. The specimen was naive CXCR3+ CD8+ T cells from blood. As to subset: CD45RO-CCR7+CD27+CD95- naive CD8+ T cells expressing CXCR3 (TNR3+). The receptor was derived from a human donor in good health. Some clones in this sample may be carry-over from other donors' samples. The CDR3 region is CASSQEPSGTDTQYF.